Within the sample, the clone carrying this T cell receptor beta chain is medium-sized (0.01 to 0.1%). The data belong to a study of early T cells in non-severe SARS-CoV-2 infection. The wider study: Sequencing targeted bulk RNA from unsorted whole blood, leaving chains unpaired.

The V end lost 3 bases, the J end lost 2 bases, and 10 bases lay between the germline ends. In germline, CDR1 is DFQATT, CDR2 SNEGSKA (reference sequence). The CDR3 has 14 residues. TCRdb ran MiXCR on the 5' RACE reads and lists one entry per CDR3 protein. The sample has about 27,000 distinct CDR3 sequences, 2.9% seen once. The source material was whole blood. The chain couples TRBV20-1 to TRBJ2-2; D possibly matches TRBD1 or TRBD2 (5 bases each). This TCR derives from an adult who was a healthcare worker with PCR-confirmed SARS-CoV-2 infection or an uninfected control (not recorded which). The CDR3 region has the DNA TGCAGTGCTAGTGGGACCTATAACACCGGGGAGCTGTTTTTT. Translated, it gives CSASGTYNTGELFF.